The 4 T cell receptor beta chains given below trace back to one sample, sequenced in a study of T cell responses to AZD1222 COVID-19 vaccine. Measured with immunoSEQ multiplex PCR; TCRdb has only the in-frame clones, and not every one. The sample has roughly 85,000 clones, approximately 90% seen once. The sequencing used peripheral blood, collected 28 days after the second AZD1222 dose. The receptors were sampled from an adult who received the AZD1222 COVID-19 vaccine.

The chain has TRBV4-3 and TRBJ1-2; D unclear. CDR3 size: 16 residues. Per the germline V gene, CDR1 is LGHNA and CDR2 is YSLEER. V gave up 0 bases and J gave up 4 bases, with 15 bases separating them. CDR3 in amino acids: CASSQEAQTSTYGYTF. The DNA for the CDR3 is TGCGCCAGCAGCCAAGAAGCTCAAACCTCTACCTATGGCTACACCTTC.

V gene TRBV6-2 or TRBV6-3 combines with J gene TRBJ1-5; D is undetermined. The V end was cut by 6 bases, the J end by 6 bases, with 15 bases between. This CDR3 has 14 amino acids. Per the germline V gene, CDR1 is MNHEY and CDR2 is SVGEGT. The CDR3 bases are TGTGCCAGCAGCTCGCCTCCCTTAGGTCAGCCCCAGCATTTT. As protein: CASSSPPLGQPQHF.

This clone was observed a single time. This sequence joins TRBV7-2 and TRBJ2-2; 13 nucleotides align to TRBD2. Germline V gene data show CDR1 as SGHTA and CDR2 as FQGNSA. There are 18 residues in the CDR3. V lost 6 bases and J lost 2; bases outside the gene matches: 9. The DNA for the CDR3 is TGTGCCAGCAGGTCTCGGACTAGCGGGAGTAGAAACACCGGGGAGCTGTTTTTT. Translating it yields CASRSRTSGSRNTGELFF.

Points on this clone: Other DNA sequences in this specimen translate into the identical CDR3. J is TRBJ2-1 and V is TRBV12-3 or TRBV12-4, with D unclear. The length of the CDR3 is 11 residues. The V end was cut by 3 bases, the J end by 6 bases, with 3 bases between. In DNA, the CDR3 is TGTGCCAGCAGTTTGGGCAATGAGCAGTTCTTC. Protein: CASSLGNEQFF.